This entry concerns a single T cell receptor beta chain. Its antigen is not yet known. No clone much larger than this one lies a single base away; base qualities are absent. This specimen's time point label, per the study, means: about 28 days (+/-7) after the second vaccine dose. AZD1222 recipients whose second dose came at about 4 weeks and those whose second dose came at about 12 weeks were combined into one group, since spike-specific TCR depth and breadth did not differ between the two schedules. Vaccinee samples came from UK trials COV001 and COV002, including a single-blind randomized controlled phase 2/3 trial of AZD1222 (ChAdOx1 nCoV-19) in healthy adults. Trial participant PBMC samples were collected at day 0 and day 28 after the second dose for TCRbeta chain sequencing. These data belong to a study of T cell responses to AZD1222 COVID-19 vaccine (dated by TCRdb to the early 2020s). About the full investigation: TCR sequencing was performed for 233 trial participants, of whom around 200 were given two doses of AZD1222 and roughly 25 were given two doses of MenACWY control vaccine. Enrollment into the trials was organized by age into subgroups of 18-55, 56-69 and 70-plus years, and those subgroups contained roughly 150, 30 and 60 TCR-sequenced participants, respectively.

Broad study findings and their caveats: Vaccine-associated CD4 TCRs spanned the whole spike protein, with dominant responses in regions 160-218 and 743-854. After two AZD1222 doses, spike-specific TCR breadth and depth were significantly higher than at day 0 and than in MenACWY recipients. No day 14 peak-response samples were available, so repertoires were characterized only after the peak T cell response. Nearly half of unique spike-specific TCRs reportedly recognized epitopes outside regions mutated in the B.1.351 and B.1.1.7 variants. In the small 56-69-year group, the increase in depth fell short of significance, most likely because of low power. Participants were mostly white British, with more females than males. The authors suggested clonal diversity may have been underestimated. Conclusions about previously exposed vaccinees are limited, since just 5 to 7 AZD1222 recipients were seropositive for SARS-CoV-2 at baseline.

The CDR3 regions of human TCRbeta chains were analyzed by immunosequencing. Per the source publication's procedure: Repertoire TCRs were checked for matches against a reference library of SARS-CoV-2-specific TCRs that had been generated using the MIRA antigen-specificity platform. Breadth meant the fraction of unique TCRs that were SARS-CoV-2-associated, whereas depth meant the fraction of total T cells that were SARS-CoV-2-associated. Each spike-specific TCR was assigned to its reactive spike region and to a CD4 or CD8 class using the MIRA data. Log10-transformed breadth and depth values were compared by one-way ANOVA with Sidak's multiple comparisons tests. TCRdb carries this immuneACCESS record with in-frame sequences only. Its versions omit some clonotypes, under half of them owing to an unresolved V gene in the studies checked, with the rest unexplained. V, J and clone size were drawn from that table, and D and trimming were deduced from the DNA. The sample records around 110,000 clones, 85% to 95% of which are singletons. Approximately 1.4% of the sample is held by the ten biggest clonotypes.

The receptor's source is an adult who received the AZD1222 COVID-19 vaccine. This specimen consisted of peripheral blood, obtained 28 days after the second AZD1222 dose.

The nucleotides read TGTGCCAGCAGTGCTAGCGGGACTGACTACGAGCAGTACTTC. Translated, it reads CASSASGTDYEQYF. The sequence links TRBV28 to TRBJ2-7; TRBD2 lines up with 9 middle nucleotides. Trimming accounts for 5 bases at V and 3 bases at J, while the number of junction bases matched to no gene is 5. Including cysteine and phenylalanine, the CDR3 has 14 amino acids. Only the CDR3 DNA is retained, 42 bases long and in frame from the first base. For CDR1 and CDR2, the germline V gene lists MDHEN and SYDVKM.